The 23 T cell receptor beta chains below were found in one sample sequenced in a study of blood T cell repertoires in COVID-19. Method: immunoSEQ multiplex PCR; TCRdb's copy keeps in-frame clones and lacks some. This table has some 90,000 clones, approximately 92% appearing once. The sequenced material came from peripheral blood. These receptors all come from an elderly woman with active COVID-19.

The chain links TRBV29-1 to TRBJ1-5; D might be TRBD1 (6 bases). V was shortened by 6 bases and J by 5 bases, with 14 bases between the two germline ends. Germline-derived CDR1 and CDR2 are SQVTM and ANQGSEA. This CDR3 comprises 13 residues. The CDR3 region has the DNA TGCAGCGTGACCACAGGGAGTGATCAGCCCCAGCATTTT. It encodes CSVTTGSDQPQHF.

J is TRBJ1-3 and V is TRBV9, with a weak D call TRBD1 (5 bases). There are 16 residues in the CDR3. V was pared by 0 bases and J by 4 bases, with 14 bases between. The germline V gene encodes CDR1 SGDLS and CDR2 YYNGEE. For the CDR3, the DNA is TGTGCCAGCAGCGTAGGAGGCGGGGGGTCAGGAAACACCATATATTTT. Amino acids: CASSVGGGGSGNTIYF.

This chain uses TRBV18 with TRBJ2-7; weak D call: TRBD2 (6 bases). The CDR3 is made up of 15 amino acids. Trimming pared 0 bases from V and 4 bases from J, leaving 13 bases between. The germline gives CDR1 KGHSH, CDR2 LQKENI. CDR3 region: CASSPPTQEGYEQYF. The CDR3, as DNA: TGTGCCAGCTCACCACCGACCCAGGAGGGGTACGAGCAGTACTTC.

The CDR3 is CASSQAGVADTQYF. CDR3 coding DNA: TGTGCCAGCAGCCAAGCGGGAGTGGCAGATACGCAGTATTTT. The chain links TRBV14 to TRBJ2-3; D is perhaps TRBD2 (6 bases). The germline CDR1 and CDR2 sequences are SGHDN and FVKESK. Trimming left V 1 base short and J 4 bases short, with 9 bases between. This CDR3 spans 14 amino acids. The full variable domain, with the rest looked up from reference TRBV14 and TRBJ2-3, is EAGVTQFPSHSVIEKGQTVTLRCDPISGHDNLYWYRRVMGKEIKFLLHFVKESKQDESGMPNNRFLAERTGGTYSTLKVQPAELEDSGVYFCASSQAGVADTQYFGPGTRLTVL.

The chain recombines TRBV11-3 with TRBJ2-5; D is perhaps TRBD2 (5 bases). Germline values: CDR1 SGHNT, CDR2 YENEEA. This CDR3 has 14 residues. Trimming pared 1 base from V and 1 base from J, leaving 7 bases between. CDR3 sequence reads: CASSLGEFQETQYF. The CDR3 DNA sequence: TGTGCCAGCAGCTTAGGGGAGTTCCAAGAGACCCAGTACTTC.

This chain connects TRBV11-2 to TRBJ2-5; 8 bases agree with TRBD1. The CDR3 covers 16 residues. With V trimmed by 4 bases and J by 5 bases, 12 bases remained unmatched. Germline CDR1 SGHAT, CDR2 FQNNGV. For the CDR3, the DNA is TGTGCCAGCAGCTCCTACCTGACAGGGGATCGGGAGACCCAGTACTTC. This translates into CASSSYLTGDRETQYF.

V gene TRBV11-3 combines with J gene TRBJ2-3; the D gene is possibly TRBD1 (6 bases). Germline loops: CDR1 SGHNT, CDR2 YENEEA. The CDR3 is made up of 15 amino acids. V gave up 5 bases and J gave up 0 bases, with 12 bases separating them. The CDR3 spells CASSLRGASTDTQYF. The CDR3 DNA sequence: TGTGCCAGCAGCCTCAGGGGTGCTAGCACAGATACGCAGTATTTT.

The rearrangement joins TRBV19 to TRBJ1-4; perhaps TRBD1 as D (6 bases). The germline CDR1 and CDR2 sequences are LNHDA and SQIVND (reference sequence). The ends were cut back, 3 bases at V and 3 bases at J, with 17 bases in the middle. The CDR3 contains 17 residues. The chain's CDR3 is CASSITAGGAANEKLFF. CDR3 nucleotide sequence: TGTGCCAGTAGTATCACCGCTGGGGGGGCGGCTAATGAAAAACTGTTTTTT.

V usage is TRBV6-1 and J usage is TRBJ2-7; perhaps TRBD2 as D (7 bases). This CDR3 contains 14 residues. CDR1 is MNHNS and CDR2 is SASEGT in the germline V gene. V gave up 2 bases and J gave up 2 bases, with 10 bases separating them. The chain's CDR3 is CASSEWGGTYEQYF. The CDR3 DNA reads TGTGCCAGCAGTGAATGGGGGGGCACCTACGAGCAGTACTTC.

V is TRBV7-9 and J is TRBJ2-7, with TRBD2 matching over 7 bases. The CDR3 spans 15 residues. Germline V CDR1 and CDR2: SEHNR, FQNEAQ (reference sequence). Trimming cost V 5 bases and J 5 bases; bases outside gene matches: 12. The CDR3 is CASSPGGSYRDEQYF. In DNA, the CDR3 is TGTGCCAGCAGCCCAGGCGGGAGTTATAGGGACGAGCAGTACTTC.

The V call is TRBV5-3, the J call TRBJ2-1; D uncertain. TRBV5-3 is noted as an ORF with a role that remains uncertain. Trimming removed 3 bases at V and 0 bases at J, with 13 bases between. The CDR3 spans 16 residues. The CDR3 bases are TGTGCCAGAAGCTCCGCGAACTCGAGCTCCTACAATGAGCAGTTCTTC. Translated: CARSSANSSSYNEQFF.

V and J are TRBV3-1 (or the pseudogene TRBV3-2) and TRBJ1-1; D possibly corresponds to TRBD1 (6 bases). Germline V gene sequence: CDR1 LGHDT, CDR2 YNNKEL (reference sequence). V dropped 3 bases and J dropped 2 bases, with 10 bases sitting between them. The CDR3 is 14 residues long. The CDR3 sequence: CASSQRGSNTEAFF. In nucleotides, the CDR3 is TGTGCCAGCAGCCAGAGGGGGTCCAACACTGAAGCTTTCTTT.

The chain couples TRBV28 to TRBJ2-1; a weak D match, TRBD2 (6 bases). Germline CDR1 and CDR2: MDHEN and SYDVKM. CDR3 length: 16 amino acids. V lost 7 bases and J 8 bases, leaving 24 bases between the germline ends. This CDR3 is CASTPWGSGEGHEQFF. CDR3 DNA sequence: TGTGCCAGCACGCCGTGGGGTAGCGGCGAGGGACATGAGCAGTTCTTC.

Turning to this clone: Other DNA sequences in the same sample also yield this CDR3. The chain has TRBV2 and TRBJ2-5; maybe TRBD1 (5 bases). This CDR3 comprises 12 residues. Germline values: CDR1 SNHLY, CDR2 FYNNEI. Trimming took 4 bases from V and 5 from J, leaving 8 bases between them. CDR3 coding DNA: TGTGCCAGCAGTGGCCAGGGTGAGACCCAGTACTTC. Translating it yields CASSGQGETQYF.

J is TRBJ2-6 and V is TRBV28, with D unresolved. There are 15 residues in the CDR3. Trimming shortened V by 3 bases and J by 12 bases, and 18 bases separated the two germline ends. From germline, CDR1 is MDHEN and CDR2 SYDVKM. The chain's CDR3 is CASSLINLYNRVLTF. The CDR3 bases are TGTGCCAGCAGTTTGATTAATCTGTACAACCGCGTCCTGACTTTC.

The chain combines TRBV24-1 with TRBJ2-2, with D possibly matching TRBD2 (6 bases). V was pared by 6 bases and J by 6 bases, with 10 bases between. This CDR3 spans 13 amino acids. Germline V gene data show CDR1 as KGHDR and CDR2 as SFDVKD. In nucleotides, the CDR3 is TGTGCCACCAGTTGGAGGGGCGCCGGGGAGCTGTTTTTT. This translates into CATSWRGAGELFF.

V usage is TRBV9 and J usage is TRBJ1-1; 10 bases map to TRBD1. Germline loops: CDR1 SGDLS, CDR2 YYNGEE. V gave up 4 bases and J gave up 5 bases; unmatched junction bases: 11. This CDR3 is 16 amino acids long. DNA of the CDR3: TGTGCCAGCAGCCCGAGGACAGGGGGAAGTGGGACTGAAGCTTTCTTT. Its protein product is CASSPRTGGSGTEAFF.

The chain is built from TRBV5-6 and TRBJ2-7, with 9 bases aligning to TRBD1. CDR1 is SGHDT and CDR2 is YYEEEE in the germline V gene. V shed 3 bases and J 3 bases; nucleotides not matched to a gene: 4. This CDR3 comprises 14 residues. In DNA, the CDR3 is TGTGCCAGCAGCTGGGGACAGGGCATCTACGAGCAGTACTTC. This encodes CASSWGQGIYEQYF.

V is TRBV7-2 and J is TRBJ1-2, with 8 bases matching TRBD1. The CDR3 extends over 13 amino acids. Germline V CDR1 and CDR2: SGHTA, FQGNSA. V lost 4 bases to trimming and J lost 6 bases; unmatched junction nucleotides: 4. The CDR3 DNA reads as TGTGCCAGCAGCTGGACAGGGCCTGATGGCTACACCTTC. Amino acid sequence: CASSWTGPDGYTF.

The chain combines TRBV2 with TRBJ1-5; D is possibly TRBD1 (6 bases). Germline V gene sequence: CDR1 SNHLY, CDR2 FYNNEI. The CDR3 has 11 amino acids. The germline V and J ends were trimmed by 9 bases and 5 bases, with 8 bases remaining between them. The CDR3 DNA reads TGTGCCAGGGGGGCGGATCAGCCCCAGCATTTT. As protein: CARGADQPQHF.

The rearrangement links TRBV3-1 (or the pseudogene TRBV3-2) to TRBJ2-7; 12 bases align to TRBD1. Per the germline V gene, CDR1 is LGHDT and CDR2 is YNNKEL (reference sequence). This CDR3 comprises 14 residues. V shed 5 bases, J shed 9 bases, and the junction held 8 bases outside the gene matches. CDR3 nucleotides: TGTGCCAGCAGCTACGACGGGACAGGGGGCGTGCAGTACTTC. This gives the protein CASSYDGTGGVQYF.

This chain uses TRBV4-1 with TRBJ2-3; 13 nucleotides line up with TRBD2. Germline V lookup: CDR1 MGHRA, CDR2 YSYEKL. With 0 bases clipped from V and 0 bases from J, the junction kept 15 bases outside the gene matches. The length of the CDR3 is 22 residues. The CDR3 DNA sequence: TGCGCCAGCAGCCAAGACCTCCGGACTAGCGGGAGAGTAGGAAGGAGCACAGATACGCAGTATTTT. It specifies CASSQDLRTSGRVGRSTDTQYF.

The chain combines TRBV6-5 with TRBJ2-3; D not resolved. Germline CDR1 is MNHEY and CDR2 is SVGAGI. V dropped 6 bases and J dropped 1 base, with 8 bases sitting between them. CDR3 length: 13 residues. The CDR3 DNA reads TGTGCCAGCAGCCCCCGGGGCACAGATACGCAGTATTTT. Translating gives CASSPRGTDTQYF.